The sequence of this T cell receptor beta chain was determined in a study of CXCR3-negative and CXCR3-positive naive CD8 T cells. The wider study: Across all libraries, TRB reads numbered roughly 140 million, with about 1.5 +/- 0.3 million in each library.

Germline V gives CDR1 SGHKS, CDR2 YYEKEE (reference sequence). The CDR3 consists of 14 residues. Study conclusions and caveats: Compared with CXCR3-negative naive cells, CXCR3-positive naive cells showed more hydrophobic TRB CDR3s. The study found that naive CXCR3-negative and CXCR3-positive cells shared TRBV-TRBJ usage, while memory cells differed.

As to this clonotype: Antigen unknown.

It was by 5' RACE with UMI labels that the TRB cDNA libraries were prepared. Reanalyzing the 5' RACE reads, TCRdb keeps one entry per CDR3 protein, without DNA. This sample's table has 90,000 to 95,000 distinct CDR3 sequences. Sequencing input: naive CXCR3- CD8+ T cells from blood. Specified subset: CD45RO-CCR7+CD27+CD95- naive CD8+ T cells lacking CXCR3 (TNR3-). The rearrangement links TRBV5-5 to TRBJ2-5; TCRdb reports TRBD1, a call that lacks DNA to check it against. The sequence was obtained from a human donor in good health. Some clones in this sample may be carry-over from other donors' samples. CDR3 in amino acids: CASSPGTAQETQYF.